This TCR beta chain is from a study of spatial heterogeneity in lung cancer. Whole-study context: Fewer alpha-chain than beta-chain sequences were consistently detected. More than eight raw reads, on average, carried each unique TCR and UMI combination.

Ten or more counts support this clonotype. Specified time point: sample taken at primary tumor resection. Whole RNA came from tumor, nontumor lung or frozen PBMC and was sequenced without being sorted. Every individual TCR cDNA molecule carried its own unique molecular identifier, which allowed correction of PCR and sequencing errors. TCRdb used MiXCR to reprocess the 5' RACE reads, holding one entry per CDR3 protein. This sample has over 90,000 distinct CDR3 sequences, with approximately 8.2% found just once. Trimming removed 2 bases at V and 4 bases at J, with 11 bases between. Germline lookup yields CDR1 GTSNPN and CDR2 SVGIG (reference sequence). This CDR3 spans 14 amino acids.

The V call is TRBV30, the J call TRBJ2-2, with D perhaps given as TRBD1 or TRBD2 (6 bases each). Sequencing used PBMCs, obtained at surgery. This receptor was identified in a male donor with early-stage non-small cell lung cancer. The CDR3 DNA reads TGTGCCTGGAGTCGGGGGACAAGCACCGGGGAGCTGTTTTTT. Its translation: CAWSRGTSTGELFF.